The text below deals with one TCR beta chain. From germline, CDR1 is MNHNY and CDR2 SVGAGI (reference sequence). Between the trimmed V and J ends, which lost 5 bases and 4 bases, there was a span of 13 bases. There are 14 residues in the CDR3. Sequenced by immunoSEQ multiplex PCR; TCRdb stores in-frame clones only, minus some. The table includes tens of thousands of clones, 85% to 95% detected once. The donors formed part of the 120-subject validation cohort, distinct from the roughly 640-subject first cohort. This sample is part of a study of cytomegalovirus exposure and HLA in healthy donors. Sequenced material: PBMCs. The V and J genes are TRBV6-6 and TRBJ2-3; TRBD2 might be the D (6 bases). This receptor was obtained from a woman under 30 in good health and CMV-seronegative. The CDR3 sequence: CASSRGTWADTQYF. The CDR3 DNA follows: TGTGCCAGCAGTCGCGGGACTTGGGCAGATACGCAGTATTTT.